This is a list of T cell receptor beta chains from one sample in a study of spatial heterogeneity in lung cancer. TCRdb reprocessed the 5' RACE reads via MiXCR and lists one record per CDR3 protein. The profile shows fewer than 15,000 distinct CDR3 sequences, less than 6.5% of them singletons. This specimen consisted of lung tumor tissue, obtained at surgery. These receptors all stem from a female donor with early-stage non-small cell lung cancer. Both conserved end residues are part of each CDR3. A D gene is named only where the DNA matches it firmly. Size is omitted from some rows. Given values are once, few, many or a class for expanded clones.

V gene,D gene,clone size,J gene,CDR3 protein,CDR3 DNA
TRBV7-2,TRBD2,many,TRBJ2-7,CASSQRGASGAYEQYF,TGTGCCAGCAGTCAACGAGGGGCTAGCGGGGCCTACGAGCAGTACTTC
TRBV5-1,TRBD1,many,TRBJ1-1,CASRVGQGDTEAFF,TGCGCCAGCAGAGTTGGACAGGGGGACACTGAAGCTTTCTTT
TRBV7-2,NA,many,TRBJ1-5,CASSLSGSPGQPQHF,TGTGCCAGCAGCCTCTCGGGGTCGCCTGGGCAGCCCCAGCATTTT
TRBV10-2,NA,many,TRBJ2-5,CASSSTKQETQYF,TGCGCCAGCAGTTCCACGAAACAAGAGACCCAGTACTTC
TRBV7-9,TRBD2,medium-sized,TRBJ2-1,CASSFLSGGPPYEQFF,TGTGCCAGCAGCTTTCTGAGCGGGGGGCCCCCCTATGAGCAGTTCTTC
TRBV5-1,NA,many,TRBJ1-1,CASSRQNTEAFF,TGCGCCAGCAGCAGACAGAACACTGAAGCTTTCTTT
TRBV20-1,NA,many,TRBJ2-7,CSAHRQSEQYF,TGCAGTGCCCATAGACAGAGCGAGCAGTACTTC
TRBV7-2,NA,many,TRBJ2-3,CASSPDYRDTQYF,TGTGCCAGCAGCCCGGACTATCGAGATACGCAGTATTTT
TRBV29-1,NA,many,TRBJ2-7,CSVEVQGGYEQYF,TGCAGCGTTGAAGTCCAGGGAGGATACGAGCAGTACTTC
TRBV19,TRBD1,many,TRBJ2-3,CASRLTGGYTDTQYF,TGTGCCAGTAGACTGACAGGGGGGTACACAGATACGCAGTATTTT
TRBV27,TRBD1,few,TRBJ1-1,CASSSGQGRFGTEAFF,TGTGCCAGCAGTTCGGGACAGGGGAGGTTTGGCACTGAAGCTTTCTTT
TRBV5-5,NA,NA,TRBJ2-3,CASSLEWGADTQYF,TGTGCCAGCAGCTTGGAGTGGGGCGCAGATACGCAGTATTTT
TRBV13,NA,many,TRBJ2-3,CASSLPGPTDTQYF,TGTGCCAGCAGCCTCCCCGGACCCACAGATACGCAGTATTTT
TRBV12-3/TRBV12-4,NA,many,TRBJ2-2,CASSLVGGRELFF,TGTGCCAGCAGTTTAGTCGGGGGCCGGGAGCTGTTTTTT
TRBV28,NA,many,TRBJ1-5,CASSFGQLSPQHF,TGTGCCAGCAGCTTCGGACAGCTATCGCCCCAGCATTTT
TRBV5-1,NA,medium-sized,TRBJ1-1,CASSFQDGITTEAFF,TGCGCCAGCAGCTTTCAAGACGGAATTACCACTGAAGCTTTCTTT
TRBV7-9,NA,many,TRBJ1-2,CASSLRAGSPNGYTF,TGTGCCAGCAGCTTGAGGGCAGGGTCCCCAAATGGCTACACCTTC
TRBV4-1,NA,many,TRBJ2-7,CASSQGTDGLTYEQYF,TGCGCCAGCAGCCAAGGTACGGACGGGCTAACCTACGAGCAGTACTTC
TRBV7-9,TRBD1,many,TRBJ1-4,CASSPGQGLDEKLFF,TGTGCCAGCAGCCCAGGACAGGGGTTAGATGAAAAACTGTTTTTT
TRBV5-6,NA,many,TRBJ2-5,CASSLGGWTLETQYF,TGTGCCAGCAGCTTGGGGGGCTGGACGCTGGAGACCCAGTACTTC
TRBV14,TRBD2,many,TRBJ2-3,CASSLPRRGGGTDTQYF,TGTGCCAGCAGCCTCCCTCGGCGGGGGGGCGGCACAGATACGCAGTATTTT
TRBV7-3,TRBD2,many,TRBJ2-1,CASSLIASGGHNEQFF,TGTGCCAGCAGCTTAATAGCTAGCGGGGGGCACAATGAGCAGTTCTTC
TRBV7-2,NA,many,TRBJ2-3,CASSLGLDPDTQYF,TGTGCCAGCAGCTTAGGACTAGATCCAGATACGCAGTATTTT
TRBV28,NA,many,TRBJ2-6,CASSFGRYSGANVLTF,TGTGCCAGCAGTTTCGGCAGGTACTCTGGGGCCAACGTCCTGACTTTC
TRBV5-1,TRBD2,many,TRBJ2-7,CASSYRDYLYEQYF,TGCGCCAGCAGCTATCGGGACTACCTGTACGAGCAGTACTTC
TRBV5-1,TRBD1,many,TRBJ2-1,CASSSGQGNEQFF,TGCGCCAGCAGCTCGGGACAGGGAAATGAGCAGTTCTTC
TRBV10-3,TRBD1,medium-sized,TRBJ2-1,CAISPGQGAIGNEQFF,TGTGCCATAAGCCCGGGACAGGGGGCCATTGGCAATGAGCAGTTCTTC
TRBV19,NA,many,TRBJ1-2,CASSMGGRLYGYTF,TGTGCCAGTAGTATGGGAGGACGGCTCTATGGCTACACCTTC
TRBV5-5,NA,many,TRBJ2-7,CASSQPRQGTYEQYF,TGTGCCAGCAGCCAACCCCGGCAGGGGACCTACGAGCAGTACTTC
TRBV20-1,NA,many,TRBJ1-6,CSARASNWGSYNSPLHF,TGCAGTGCTAGAGCCTCTAATTGGGGGTCCTATAATTCACCCCTCCACTTT
TRBV28,NA,many,TRBJ2-4,CASSQITGQNIQYF,TGTGCCAGCAGTCAAATTACAGGCCAAAACATTCAGTACTTC
TRBV27,TRBD1,many,TRBJ1-5,CASSWTGGNQPQHF,TGTGCCAGCAGTTGGACAGGGGGTAATCAGCCCCAGCATTTT
TRBV15,NA,many,TRBJ1-2,CATSPRRGRGSYGYTF,TGTGCCACCAGCCCCCGTAGGGGCAGGGGATCCTATGGCTACACCTTC
TRBV6-5,NA,many,TRBJ2-3,CASSYSISRTSKNTQYF,TGTGCCAGCAGTTACTCTATCTCTCGGACATCGAAAAATACGCAGTATTTT
TRBV11-2,NA,many,TRBJ1-5,CASSLIGPNQPQHF,TGTGCCAGCAGCTTAATCGGTCCCAATCAGCCCCAGCATTTT
TRBV11-2,NA,many,TRBJ1-2,CASSLYFGGRGDYGYTF,TGTGCCAGCAGCTTATACTTCGGGGGTAGAGGCGACTATGGCTACACCTTC
TRBV13,NA,medium-sized,TRBJ2-3,CASSLVRLDTQYF,TGTGCCAGCAGCTTAGTCCGTCTTGATACGCAGTATTTT
TRBV20-1,NA,many,TRBJ2-4,CSAKVPGLLNIQYF,TGCAGTGCTAAAGTCCCGGGACTCCTAAACATTCAGTACTTC
TRBV11-3,NA,many,TRBJ2-3,CASSSHGSTDTQYF,TGTGCCAGCAGCTCACACGGCAGCACAGATACGCAGTATTTT
TRBV6-5,NA,many,TRBJ2-7,CASSYSGPSEQYF,TGTGCCAGCAGTTACTCCGGGCCCTCCGAGCAGTACTTC
TRBV7-6,TRBD2,many,TRBJ2-2,CASSPWGGTGELFF,TGTGCCAGCAGCCCCTGGGGGGGCACCGGGGAGCTGTTTTTT
TRBV4-1,NA,many,TRBJ1-6,CASSQPDILNSPLHF,TGCGCCAGCAGCCAGCCGGACATCCTCAATTCACCCCTCCACTTT
TRBV12-3/TRBV12-4,TRBD1,many,TRBJ2-3,CASTYQGVDTQYF,TGTGCCAGCACCTACCAGGGGGTAGATACGCAGTATTTT
TRBV7-2,NA,many,TRBJ2-3,CASSSFAVATYTDTQYF,TGTGCCAGCAGCTCGTTCGCTGTAGCGACCTACACAGATACGCAGTATTTT
TRBV11-2,NA,medium-sized,TRBJ1-2,CASSSIQGVGYTF,TGTGCCAGCAGCTCCATACAGGGAGTCGGCTACACCTTC
TRBV12-5,TRBD2,medium-sized,TRBJ2-1,CASAEAGPGGQFF,TGTGCTAGTGCCGAAGCGGGGCCCGGGGGGCAGTTCTTC
TRBV27,NA,many,TRBJ1-5,CASSSRPGNQPQHF,TGTGCCAGCAGTTCTCGTCCTGGGAATCAGCCCCAGCATTTT
TRBV28,NA,many,TRBJ2-6,CASSDRSGANVLTF,TGTGCCAGCAGTGACAGATCTGGGGCCAACGTCCTGACTTTC
TRBV6-1,NA,medium-sized,TRBJ2-7,CASYRQGGTYEQYF,TGTGCCAGCTACCGACAGGGAGGTACCTACGAGCAGTACTTC
TRBV20-1,NA,NA,TRBJ2-3,CSASVADTQYF,TGCAGTGCTAGTGTGGCAGATACGCAGTATTTT
TRBV6-6,NA,many,TRBJ1-2,CASSSAGYGYTF,TGTGCCAGCAGTTCGGCGGGCTATGGCTACACCTTC
TRBV20-1,NA,many,TRBJ1-2,CSSVERRGGYTF,TGCAGTTCCGTCGAGCGGAGAGGTGGCTACACCTTC
TRBV12-3/TRBV12-4,TRBD2,many,TRBJ2-7,CASSFAGGSEQYF,TGTGCCAGCAGTTTTGCGGGCGGGAGCGAGCAGTACTTC
TRBV27,NA,many,TRBJ1-6,CASRSSYNSPLHF,TGTGCCAGCAGGAGCTCCTATAATTCACCCCTCCACTTT
TRBV20-1,TRBD1,many,TRBJ2-7,CSATDRAYEQYF,TGCAGTGCTACCGACAGGGCCTACGAGCAGTACTTC
TRBV28,NA,many,TRBJ2-7,CASSLVQGMGRRNEQYF,TGTGCCAGCAGTTTAGTACAGGGTATGGGTAGAAGGAACGAGCAGTACTTC
TRBV18,NA,many,TRBJ1-1,CASSPDRKNTEAFF,TGTGCCAGCTCCCCAGACAGGAAGAACACTGAAGCTTTCTTT
TRBV12-3/TRBV12-4,NA,many,TRBJ1-3,CASSFPRSGNTIYF,TGTGCCAGCAGTTTCCCACGCTCTGGAAACACCATATATTTT
TRBV12-3/TRBV12-4,NA,many,TRBJ2-3,CASSLGVAEVTDTQYF,TGTGCCAGCAGTTTAGGAGTAGCAGAAGTCACAGATACGCAGTATTTT
TRBV29-1,NA,many,TRBJ2-1,CSVSDRYSYNEQFF,TGCAGCGTTTCAGACAGGTACTCCTACAATGAGCAGTTCTTC